This TCR beta chain derives from a study of glioma-infiltrating T cells after dendritic cell vaccination. All glioblastoma patients lacked an isocitrate dehydrogenase mutation. This CDR3 contains 17 residues. J lost 4 bases, V lost 0 bases, and 12 bases had no gene match. The germline gives CDR1 SGDLS, CDR2 YYNGEE. Libraries were prepared by immunoSEQ multiplex PCR; TCRdb keeps only in-frame clonotypes and omits some of them. The sample shows about 64,000 clones, roughly 80% of them seen only once. The source material was blood, sampled before dendritic cell vaccination. V usage is TRBV9 and J usage is TRBJ1-2; 7 bases align to TRBD1. The sequence was obtained from a human donor with glioblastoma. CDR3 sequence (DNA): TGTGCCAGCAGCGTAGGAGGAACAGGCAGGGGGGTCTATGGCTACACCTTC. Translation: CASSVGGTGRGVYGYTF.